Shown below are 26 T cell receptor beta chains from a single sample sequenced in a study of long-term antiretroviral therapy in people with HIV. The libraries were made with immunoSEQ v3.0 at survey level. The data were produced by immunoSEQ multiplex PCR, yet TCRdb's version contains in-frame clones alone and is incomplete. The sample contains around 25,000 clones, roughly 85% of which appear only once. Sequenced here: unsorted PBMCs, sampled 2.3 years after starting antiretroviral therapy. Receptors were obtained from a man in his forties or fifties with HIV.

The chain uses TRBV11-3 and TRBJ2-3, with 10 bases matching TRBD1. Unmatched junction bases numbered 7, after V lost 5 bases and J lost 2 bases. Germline V CDR1 and CDR2: SGHNT, YENEEA. The CDR3 spans 16 residues. CDR3 sequence reads: CASSPTTGGNTDTQYF. The DNA for the CDR3 is TGTGCCAGCAGCCCGACGACAGGGGGCAACACAGATACGCAGTATTTT.

The chain recombines TRBV7-9 with TRBJ1-4; perhaps TRBD1 as D (6 bases). Germline CDR1 SEHNR, CDR2 FQNEAQ (reference sequence). V was cut by 5 bases and J by 8 bases, with 18 bases left in between. The CDR3 has 15 residues. CDR3 loop: CASSPGLGAREKLFF. The DNA for the CDR3 is TGTGCCAGCAGCCCGGGATTGGGGGCGCGGGAAAAACTGTTTTTT.

The J gene is TRBJ2-7, the V gene TRBV4-1; D is ambiguous. V was trimmed by 1 base and J by 2 bases, leaving 15 bases between them. CDR1 is MGHRA and CDR2 is YSYEKL in the germline V gene. This CDR3 region has 16 residues. CDR3 sequence: CASSQVPSLHAYEQYF. The CDR3 DNA reads TGCGCCAGCAGCCAAGTTCCCAGCTTACACGCCTACGAGCAGTACTTC.

V usage is TRBV25-1 and J usage is TRBJ2-6, with TRBD1 as a possible D gene (6 bases). The CDR3 contains 18 residues. CDR1 is MGHDK and CDR2 is SYGVNS in the germline V gene. Trimming shortened V by 4 bases and J by 0 bases, and 16 bases separated the two germline ends. CDR3 in amino acids: CASSVATGLSSGANVLTF. The CDR3 nucleotides are TGTGCCAGCAGTGTTGCGACAGGTCTAAGCTCTGGGGCCAACGTCCTGACTTTC. Full variable domain (missing parts from reference TRBV25-1 and TRBJ2-6): EADIYQTPRYLVIGTGKKITLECSQTMGHDKMYWYQQDPGMELHLIHYSYGVNSTEKGDLSSESTVSRIRTEHFPLTLESARPSHTSQYLCASSVATGLSSGANVLTFGAGSRLTVL.

V and J are TRBV27 and TRBJ2-2, with TRBD2 matching over 15 bases. Germline CDR1 and CDR2: MNHEY and SMNVEV (reference sequence). The CDR3 consists of 20 residues. V lost 5 bases to trimming and J lost 4 bases; unmatched junction nucleotides: 14. The CDR3 nucleotides are TGTGCCAGCAGTAAAATCCACGGACTAGCGGGAGGGAAGGTCACCGGGGAGCTGTTTTTT. Amino acid sequence: CASSKIHGLAGGKVTGELFF.

The chain combines TRBV5-1 with TRBJ2-1, with 7 nucleotides matching TRBD2. This CDR3 spans 14 amino acids. CDR1 and CDR2 (germline): SGHRS, YFSETQ. The trim removed 0 bases at V and 9 bases at J, leaving 6 bases unmatched. The DNA of the CDR3 is TGCGCCAGCAGCTTGGGACTAGCTTACGGTGAGCAGTTCTTC. Amino acid sequence: CASSLGLAYGEQFF.

This chain connects TRBV7-9 to TRBJ1-1, with no clear D. The germline V gene encodes CDR1 SEHNR and CDR2 FQNEAQ (reference sequence). This CDR3 has 14 amino acids. V lost 1 base, J lost 4 bases, and 10 bases lay in between. CDR3 DNA: TGTGCCAGCAGCTTAGGGGGAGGTGGCACTGAAGCTTTCTTT. Translating gives CASSLGGGGTEAFF.

The chain is built from TRBV30 and TRBJ2-1; 7 nucleotides align to TRBD2. The CDR3 extends over 15 amino acids. Germline V gene data show CDR1 as GTSNPN and CDR2 as SVGIG (reference sequence). The ends lost 4 bases at V and 5 bases at J; junction bases unmatched: 11. CDR3 sequence (DNA): TGTGCCTGGACCCCTTTCGGGAGGTCAGACAATGAGCAGTTCTTC. This translates into CAWTPFGRSDNEQFF.

The chain combines TRBV2 with TRBJ2-3, with D unresolved. The CDR3 runs to 16 residues. V shed 2 bases and J shed 0 bases, with 12 bases lying between them. The V gene's germline CDR1 is SNHLY and CDR2 FYNNEI. The CDR3 sequence: CASSELGLGSTDTQYF. Here the CDR3 DNA reads TGTGCCAGCAGTGAATTGGGATTGGGGAGCACAGATACGCAGTATTTT.

The CDR3 spells CASSSQSTSYRGRGGYTF. In DNA form, the CDR3 reads TGTGCCAGCAGCTCCCAGTCCACGTCCTACAGGGGGCGCGGGGGCTACACCTTC. The chain links TRBV11-2 to TRBJ1-2, with 9 nucleotides matching TRBD1. V shed 4 bases and J 8 bases; nucleotides not matched to a gene: 20. The germline V gene encodes CDR1 SGHAT and CDR2 FQNNGV. The CDR3 runs 18 residues.

This clone showed up just once. The chain joins TRBV6-6 to TRBJ2-7; no clear D. CDR1 MNHNY and CDR2 SVGAGI come from the germline V gene (reference sequence). Trimming took off 4 bases at V and 2 bases at J, with 6 bases between the two ends. The CDR3 length is 12 residues. The CDR3 loop is CASSFNTYEQYF. The CDR3 DNA is TGTGCCAGCAGTTTTAATACCTACGAGCAGTACTTC.

The chain employs TRBV4-2 and TRBJ2-1; either TRBD1 or TRBD2 may fit D (5 bases each). Germline V CDR1 and CDR2: LGHNA, YNFKEQ. The CDR3 covers 14 residues. V lost 3 bases, J lost 8 bases, and 14 bases lay in between. CDR3 in amino acids: CASSQGPSWHEQFF. The DNA for the CDR3 is TGTGCCAGCAGCCAGGGACCTAGCTGGCATGAGCAGTTCTTC.

The rearrangement uses TRBV14 and TRBJ2-3; a weak D match, TRBD2 (6 bases). This CDR3 is 16 amino acids long. CDR1 SGHDN and CDR2 FVKESK come from the germline V gene. Trimming pared 0 bases from V and 1 base from J, leaving 11 bases between. The CDR3 coding sequence is TGTGCCAGCAGCCAAGATCGGGGCGGGGGCACAGATACGCAGTATTTT. Translation gives CASSQDRGGGTDTQYF.

The chain couples TRBV30 to TRBJ1-4, with D unresolved. V shed 4 bases and J shed 5 bases, with 17 bases lying between them. This CDR3 region has 15 residues. Germline V gives CDR1 GTSNPN, CDR2 SVGIG (reference sequence). The CDR3 DNA sequence: TGTGCCTGGAAGAGCCTGGACTCTAGAAATGAAAAACTGTTTTTT. Translation gives CAWKSLDSRNEKLFF.

J is TRBJ2-7 and V is TRBV21-1. TRBV21-1 has pseudogene status. The CDR3 totals 16 residues. This CDR3 is CASNHPARSGIHEQYF. CDR3 DNA: TGTGCCAGCAACCACCCCGCCCGCTCTGGGATCCACGAGCAGTACTTC.

This clone was seen more than once but under ten times. This chain uses TRBV28 with TRBJ2-7; tentatively, D is TRBD1 (5 bases). The CDR3 length is 13 residues. Germline V gene sequence: CDR1 MDHEN, CDR2 SYDVKM. Trimming shortened V by 5 bases and J by 0 bases, and 8 bases separated the two germline ends. The CDR3 loop reads CASSQTVSYEQYF. The CDR3 DNA sequence: TGTGCCAGCAGTCAGACAGTCTCCTACGAGCAGTACTTC.

The chain joins TRBV29-1 to TRBJ2-1; TRBD2 aligns across 9 bases. With V trimmed by 6 bases and J by 7 bases, 4 bases remained unmatched. The CDR3 spans 12 residues. CDR1 and CDR2 (germline): SQVTM, ANQGSEA. CDR3 in amino acids: CSVIAGENEQFF. CDR3 sequence (DNA): TGCAGCGTGATAGCGGGAGAAAATGAGCAGTTCTTC.

This clone was counted a few times. The chain is built from TRBV7-9 and TRBJ2-7, with D unclear. The ends were cut back, 0 bases at V and 4 bases at J, with 7 bases in the middle. Germline CDR1 is SEHNR and CDR2 is FQNEAQ (reference sequence). The CDR3 is made up of 13 amino acids. CDR3 nucleotides: TGTGCCAGCAGCTTAGCGGGCGGTTACGAGCAGTACTTC. Translating it yields CASSLAGGYEQYF.

Points on this clone: The junction does not match germline at one end; this may be a read error. V gene TRBV2 combines with J gene TRBJ1-1; D not certain. There are 12 residues in the CDR3. The germline CDR1 and CDR2 sequences are SNHLY and FYNNEI. The CDR3 coding sequence is TGTGCCAGCAGGGAAGCGAACACTGAAGCTTTCTTT. Its translation: CASREANTEAFF.

The CDR3 nucleotides read TGCGCCAGCAGCGCCGGACTAGCGGGCAAAGCCTACGAGCAGTACTTC. Protein sequence: CASSAGLAGKAYEQYF. The chain is built from TRBV5-1 and TRBJ2-7; TRBD2 agrees at 11 bases. The V gene end was trimmed by 4 bases and the J gene end by 2 bases; junction bases not matched to a gene: 8. Germline values: CDR1 SGHRS, CDR2 YFSETQ. There are 16 residues in the CDR3.

The chain has TRBV10-3 and TRBJ2-1; 7 nucleotides line up with TRBD1. From germline, CDR1 is ENHRY and CDR2 SYGVKD. There are 15 residues in the CDR3. V was pared by 3 bases and J by 2 bases, with 4 bases of the junction left unmatched. CDR3 loop: CAISDSDRAYNEQFF. CDR3 sequence (DNA): TGTGCCATCAGTGACAGTGACAGGGCCTACAATGAGCAGTTCTTC.

The V and J genes are TRBV2 and TRBJ1-5, with 10 nucleotides matching TRBD1. Germline trimming cut 11 bases from V and 2 bases from J; bases unmatched to any gene: 9. The CDR3 loop spans 15 amino acids. Germline V gene sequence: CDR1 SNHLY, CDR2 FYNNEI. The CDR3 is CACKGQGVGNQPQHF. For the CDR3, the DNA is TGTGCCTGCAAAGGACAGGGGGTTGGCAATCAGCCCCAGCATTTT. Variable domain in full (rest from reference TRBV2 and TRBJ1-5): EPEVTQTPSHQVTQMGQEVILRCVPISNHLYFYWYRQILGQKVEFLVSFYNNEISEKSEIFDDQFSVERPDGSNFTLKIRSTKLEDSAMYFCACKGQGVGNQPQHFGDGTRLSIL.

This clone was seen a few times. The chain joins TRBV19 to TRBJ2-7; TRBD1 aligns across 11 bases. After removal of 5 bases from V and 0 bases from J, the junction contained 3 bases not matched to a gene. This CDR3 spans 15 amino acids. The V gene's germline CDR1 is LNHDA and CDR2 SQIVND (reference sequence). This CDR3 reads CASSAGTGGSYEQYF. The CDR3, as DNA: TGTGCCAGTAGTGCCGGGACAGGGGGCTCCTACGAGCAGTACTTC.

The CDR3 sequence: CAWSGAGSNQPQHF. In nucleotides, the CDR3 is TGTGCCTGGAGTGGGGCAGGGAGCAATCAGCCCCAGCATTTT. J is TRBJ1-5 and V is TRBV30, with a possible D match to TRBD1 (5 bases). The CDR3 has 14 amino acids. The germline CDR1 and CDR2 sequences are GTSNPN and SVGIG (reference sequence). Trimming took 1 base from V and 1 from J, leaving 8 bases between them. Complete variable domain (other parts from reference TRBV30 and TRBJ1-5): SQTIHQWPATLVQPVGSPLSLECTVEGTSNPNLYWYRQAAGRGLQLLFYSVGIGQISSEVPQNLSASRPQDRQFILSSKKLLLSDSGFYLCAWSGAGSNQPQHFGDGTRLSIL.

This chain joins TRBV2 and TRBJ2-2; D remains ambiguous. Trimming removed 6 bases at V and 5 bases at J, with 16 bases between. Germline CDR1 reads SNHLY; CDR2 reads FYNNEI. The CDR3 sequence is 15 residues long. The CDR3 reads CASRPIDLGTGELFF. The CDR3 bases are TGTGCCAGCAGGCCCATAGATTTGGGTACCGGGGAGCTGTTTTTT.

The CDR3 bases are TGCGCCAGCAGCCTGGCGGACCGGACTAGCGGGAGGTGGACCAAAAACATTCAGTACTTC. Encoded protein: CASSLADRTSGRWTKNIQYF. J is TRBJ2-4 and V is TRBV5-1; TRBD2 matches 14 bases. This CDR3 is 20 amino acids long. CDR1 SGHRS and CDR2 YFSETQ come from the germline V gene. V gave up 4 bases and J gave up 2 bases; unmatched junction bases: 14.